A single sample gave rise to the 7 T cell receptor beta chains below, sequenced in a study of response to subunit inactivated influenza vaccine. TCRdb ran MiXCR on the RT-PCR reads and lists one entry per CDR3 protein. The sample yields about 620,000 distinct CDR3 sequences, about 11% seen once. These same data were also listed under a study on T cells expressing NK-cell markers. That report adds: As the method of synthesis, 5'RACE template switching with UMIs yielded TCR beta cDNA.

The sequenced sample was PBMCs from blood, obtained on the day of vaccination. The source of these receptors is a man aged 45-65 years who received an inactivated influenza vaccine.

The gene calls are TRBV18 and TRBJ2-7; 8 bases align to TRBD1. This CDR3 is built from 15 residues. Germline loops: CDR1 KGHSH, CDR2 LQKENI. The J segment lost 0 bases and the V segment lost 1 base, leaving 2 bases of the junction unmatched. In DNA form, the CDR3 reads TGTGCCAGCTCACCACGACAGGGGATCTCCTACGAGCAGTACTTC. Its protein is CASSPRQGISYEQYF.

The rearrangement links TRBV5-1 to TRBJ2-1; D is uncertain. V lost 2 bases, J lost 8 bases, and 11 bases lay in between. The CDR3 extends over 13 amino acids. Germline values: CDR1 SGHRS, CDR2 YFSETQ. The CDR3 bases are TGCGCCAGCAGCTTCGGTTTCGGGCATGAGCAGTTCTTC. Translating it yields CASSFGFGHEQFF.

This clonotype showed up just a few times. No conserved phenylalanine or tryptophan is present at the end of the CDR3, so a read error is the likely explanation. Because the CDR3's place on the DNA is in doubt, the DNA is left out and the CDR3 is given as listed by TCRdb. This chain connects TRBV7-9 to TRBJ2-3; the table's D call, TRBD1, was not checked against the DNA. The CDR3 is 11 amino acids long, termini counted. Germline-derived CDR1 and CDR2 are SEHNR and FQNEAQ (reference sequence). The CDR3 reads CASSLGIRPVL.

In its sample, this clonotype was seen a few times. The CDR3 coding sequence is TGCAGCGTTGGGGGGGGAGTCACTGGTTCCCTGTGGTATTTT. Translation: CSVGGGVTGSLWYF. V and J are TRBV29-1 and TRBJ2-3; TRBD2 matches 7 bases. With 4 bases clipped from V and 14 bases from J, the junction kept 18 bases outside the gene matches. Germline-derived CDR1 and CDR2 are SQVTM and ANQGSEA. CDR3 length: 14 residues.

V usage is TRBV7-2 and J usage is TRBJ2-1; D tentatively fits TRBD1 or TRBD2 (5 bases each). The CDR3 is 16 residues long. Germline V lookup: CDR1 SGHTA, CDR2 FQGNSA. Trimming removed 3 bases from V and 1 base from J, with 13 bases in between. CDR3 residues: CASSLRAGLSYNEQFF. CDR3 in DNA: TGTGCCAGCAGCTTGCGGGCAGGGTTATCCTACAATGAGCAGTTCTTC. The whole variable domain, filled in from reference TRBV7-2 and TRBJ2-1, reads GAGVSQSPSNKVTEKGKDVELRCDPISGHTALYWYRQSLGQGLEFLIYFQGNSAPDKSGLPSDRFSAERTGGSVSTLTIQRTQQEDSAVYLCASSLRAGLSYNEQFFGPGTRLTVL.

This clonotype was observed a few times. The gene calls are TRBV19 and TRBJ1-3; D not resolved. Germline CDR1 is LNHDA and CDR2 is SQIVND (reference sequence). Trimming cost V 6 bases and J 8 bases, with 8 bases left between them. The CDR3 loop spans 11 amino acids. In nucleotides, the CDR3 is TGTGCCAGTAGAGACGTCGACACCATATATTTT. Translating it yields CASRDVDTIYF.

The chain links TRBV2 to TRBJ1-6; D unclear. Germline CDR1 SNHLY, CDR2 FYNNEI. With 4 bases removed from V and 5 bases from J, the gap between germline ends came to 9 bases. CDR3 length: 14 amino acids. The CDR3 DNA sequence: TGTGCCAGCAGTGTGGAGGCGAATAATTCACCCCTCCACTTT. Translated: CASSVEANNSPLHF. The full variable domain, rest sourced from reference TRBV2 and TRBJ1-6, is EPEVTQTPSHQVTQMGQEVILRCVPISNHLYFYWYRQILGQKVEFLVSFYNNEISEKSEIFDDQFSVERPDGSNFTLKIRSTKLEDSAMYFCASSVEANNSPLHFGNGTRLTVT.